This T cell receptor (beta chain) emerged from a study of blood T cell repertoires in COVID-19. The CDR3 has 16 residues. Germline-derived CDR1 and CDR2 are MNHNS and SASEGT. V shed 4 bases and J 0 bases; nucleotides not matched to a gene: 9. Some clones are missing from TCRdb's copy, which holds only in-frame ones; the method was immunoSEQ multiplex PCR. The sample has over 100,000 clones, around 81% seen once. Specimen: peripheral blood. This receptor was identified in a human donor in a cohort sampled during active COVID-19. This chain connects TRBV6-1 to TRBJ2-7, with TRBD2 matching 7 bases. The CDR3 DNA follows: TGTGCCAGCAGTGCCCCACGGGGAGGGGTCTCCTACGAGCAGTACTTC. This encodes CASSAPRGGVSYEQYF.